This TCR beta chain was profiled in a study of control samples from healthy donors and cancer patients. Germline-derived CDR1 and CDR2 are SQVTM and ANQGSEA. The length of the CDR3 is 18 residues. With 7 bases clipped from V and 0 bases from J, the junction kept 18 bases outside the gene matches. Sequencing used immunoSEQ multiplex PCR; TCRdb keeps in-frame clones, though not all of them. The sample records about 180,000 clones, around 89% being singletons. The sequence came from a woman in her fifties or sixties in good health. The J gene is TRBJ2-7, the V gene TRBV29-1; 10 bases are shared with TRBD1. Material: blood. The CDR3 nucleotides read TGCAGCGCCACTCGAAGGGGGACAGGGGCTTACCTCTCCTACGAGCAGTACTTC. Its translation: CSATRRGTGAYLSYEQYF.